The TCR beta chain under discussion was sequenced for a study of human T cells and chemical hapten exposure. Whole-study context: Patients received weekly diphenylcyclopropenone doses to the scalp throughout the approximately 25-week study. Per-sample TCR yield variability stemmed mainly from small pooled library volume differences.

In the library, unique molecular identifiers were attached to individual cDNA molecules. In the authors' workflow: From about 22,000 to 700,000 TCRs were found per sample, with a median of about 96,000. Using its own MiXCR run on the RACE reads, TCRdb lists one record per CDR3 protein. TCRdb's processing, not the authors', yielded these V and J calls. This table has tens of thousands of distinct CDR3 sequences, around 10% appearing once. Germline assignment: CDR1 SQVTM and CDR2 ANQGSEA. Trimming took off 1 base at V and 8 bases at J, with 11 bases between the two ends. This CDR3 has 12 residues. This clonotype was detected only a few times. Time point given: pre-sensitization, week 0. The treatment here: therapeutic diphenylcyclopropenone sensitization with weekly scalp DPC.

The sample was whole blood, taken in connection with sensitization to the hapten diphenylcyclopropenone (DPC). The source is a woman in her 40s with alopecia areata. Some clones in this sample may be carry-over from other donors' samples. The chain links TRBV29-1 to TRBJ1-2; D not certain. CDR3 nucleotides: TGCAGCGTTGAAGGCGAAAGGGCGGGCTACACCTTC. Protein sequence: CSVEGERAGYTF.